This T cell receptor (beta chain) was obtained from a study of CD8+ T cells in alopecia areata. Germline-derived CDR1 and CDR2 are KGHSH and LQKENI. The CDR3 runs to 18 residues. Trimming took off 1 base at V and 3 bases at J, with 22 bases between the two ends. The treatment is: oral pan-JAK inhibitor, 5-10 mg twice daily. TCR sequencing used cDNA made by reverse transcription of extracted RNA. Produced via immunoSEQ multiplex PCR; TCRdb's table is partial and in-frame only. The table has roughly 140,000 clones, roughly four fifths seen once. Sequencing was performed on CD8+ T cells sorted from blood, taken at week 4, from a patient treated with tofacitinib. The clonotype was recovered from a human donor with alopecia areata. This chain joins TRBV18 and TRBJ2-7, with D perhaps matching TRBD1 or TRBD2 (6 bases each). Here the CDR3 reads CASSPRTGGGKALYEQYF. CDR3 bases: TGTGCCAGCTCACCACGCACCGGGGGCGGGAAGGCCCTCTACGAGCAGTACTTC.